This TCR beta chain was recovered during a study of shared clonotypes between healthy human individuals. Findings and limits, study-wide: Across a handful of donors, naive CD4 shared roughly 5.1%, naive CD8 under 4%, memory CD4 2.3%, memory CD8 0.35% to 0.5%.

Free of recent acute infections or vaccinations, the donors were healthy HIV-negative adults. Here immunoSEQ multiplex PCR was the method, and the copy in TCRdb shows in-frame clones only, minus some. This table has some 120,000 clones, roughly 70% appearing once. V lost 0 bases to trimming and J lost 5 bases; unmatched junction nucleotides: 8. Germline CDR1 and CDR2: MGHRA and YSYEKL. The CDR3 runs to 16 residues. Of note for this clone: Its antigen remains unknown.

This chain joins TRBV4-1 and TRBJ2-3; 7 nucleotides line up with TRBD2. This clonotype was obtained from a woman aged 25 to 45 in good health. Sequenced input: memory CD8+ T cells sorted from blood. As to subset: CD45RO+ cells pooled with CCR7-negative TemRA cells. In DNA, the CDR3 is TGCGCCAGCAGCCAAGATCGGGCGGGAGCGGTAGATACGCAGTATTTT. This encodes CASSQDRAGAVDTQYF.